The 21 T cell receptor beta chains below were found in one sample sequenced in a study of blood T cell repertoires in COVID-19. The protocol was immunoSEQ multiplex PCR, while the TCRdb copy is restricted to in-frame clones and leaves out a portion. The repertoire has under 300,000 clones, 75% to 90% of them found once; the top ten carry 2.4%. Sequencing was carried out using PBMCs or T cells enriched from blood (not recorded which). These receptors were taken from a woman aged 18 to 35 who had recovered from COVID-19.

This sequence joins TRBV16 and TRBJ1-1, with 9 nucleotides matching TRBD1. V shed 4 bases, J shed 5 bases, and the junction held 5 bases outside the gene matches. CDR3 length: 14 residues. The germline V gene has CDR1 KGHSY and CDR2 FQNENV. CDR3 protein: CASSRTGQGTEAFF. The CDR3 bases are TGTGCCAGCAGCCGGACGGGACAGGGAACTGAAGCTTTCTTT.

The CDR3 protein is CASSLSEVYEQYF. The DNA for the CDR3 is TGTGCCAGCAGCCTCTCAGAGGTCTACGAGCAGTACTTC. The chain recombines TRBV3-1 (or the pseudogene TRBV3-2) with TRBJ2-7; D gene ambiguous. The CDR3 is 13 residues long. V lost 4 bases, J lost 3 bases, and 10 bases lay in between. Germline loops: CDR1 LGHDT, CDR2 YNNKEL (reference sequence).

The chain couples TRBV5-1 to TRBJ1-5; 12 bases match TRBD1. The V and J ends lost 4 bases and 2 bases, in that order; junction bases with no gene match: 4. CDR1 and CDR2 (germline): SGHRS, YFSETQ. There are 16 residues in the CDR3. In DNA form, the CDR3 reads TGCGCCAGCAGCCCCGGGACAGGGGGCGGCAATCAGCCCCAGCATTTT. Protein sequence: CASSPGTGGGNQPQHF.

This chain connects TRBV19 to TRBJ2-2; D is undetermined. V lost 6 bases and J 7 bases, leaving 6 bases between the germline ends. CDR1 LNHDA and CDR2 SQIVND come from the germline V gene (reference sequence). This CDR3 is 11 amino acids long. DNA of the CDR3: TGTGCCAGTAGATCAGGCGGGGAGCTGTTTTTT. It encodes CASRSGGELFF.

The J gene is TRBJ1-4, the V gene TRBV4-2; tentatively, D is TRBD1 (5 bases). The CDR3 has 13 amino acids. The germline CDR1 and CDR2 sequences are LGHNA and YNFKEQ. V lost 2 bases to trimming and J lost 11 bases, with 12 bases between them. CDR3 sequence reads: CASSQLEEGKLFF. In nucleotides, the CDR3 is TGTGCCAGCAGCCAACTCGAGGAGGGGAAACTGTTTTTT.

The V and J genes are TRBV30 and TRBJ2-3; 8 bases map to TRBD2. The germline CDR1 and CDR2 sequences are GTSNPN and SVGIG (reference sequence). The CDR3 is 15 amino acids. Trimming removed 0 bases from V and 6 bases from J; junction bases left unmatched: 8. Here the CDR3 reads CAWSVQAGAVDTQYF. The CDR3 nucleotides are TGTGCCTGGAGTGTACAAGCGGGGGCAGTGGATACGCAGTATTTT.

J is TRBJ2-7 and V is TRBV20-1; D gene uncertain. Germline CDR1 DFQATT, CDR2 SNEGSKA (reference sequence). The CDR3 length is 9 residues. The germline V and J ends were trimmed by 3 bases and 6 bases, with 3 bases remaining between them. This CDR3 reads CSASREQYF. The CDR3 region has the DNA TGCAGTGCTAGCCGCGAGCAGTACTTC.

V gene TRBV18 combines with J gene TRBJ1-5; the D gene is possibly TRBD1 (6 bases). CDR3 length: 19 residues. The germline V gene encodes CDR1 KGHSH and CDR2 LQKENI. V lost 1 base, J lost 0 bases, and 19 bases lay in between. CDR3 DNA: TGTGCCAGCTCACCACAGGGCGGAACAGGGTCTTATAGCAATCAGCCCCAGCATTTT. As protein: CASSPQGGTGSYSNQPQHF.

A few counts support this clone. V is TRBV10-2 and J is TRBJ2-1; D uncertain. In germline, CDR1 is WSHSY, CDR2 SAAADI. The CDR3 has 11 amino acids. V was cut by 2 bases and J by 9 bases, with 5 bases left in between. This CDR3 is CASSERGEQFF. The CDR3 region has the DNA TGCGCCAGCAGTGAGAGAGGTGAGCAGTTCTTC.

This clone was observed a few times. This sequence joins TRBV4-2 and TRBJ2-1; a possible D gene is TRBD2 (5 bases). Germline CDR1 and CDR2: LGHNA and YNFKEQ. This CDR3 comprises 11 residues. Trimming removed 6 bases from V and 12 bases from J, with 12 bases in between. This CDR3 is CASSTSGGQFF. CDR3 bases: TGTGCCAGCAGTACGTCCGGAGGGCAGTTCTTC.

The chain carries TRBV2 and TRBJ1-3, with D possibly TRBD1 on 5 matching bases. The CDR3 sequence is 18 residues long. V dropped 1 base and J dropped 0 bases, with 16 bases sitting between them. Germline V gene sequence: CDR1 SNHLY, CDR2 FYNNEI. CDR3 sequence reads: CASSEDRDSRLSGNTIYF. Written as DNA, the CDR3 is TGTGCCAGCAGTGAAGATAGGGACTCACGCCTCTCTGGAAACACCATATATTTT.

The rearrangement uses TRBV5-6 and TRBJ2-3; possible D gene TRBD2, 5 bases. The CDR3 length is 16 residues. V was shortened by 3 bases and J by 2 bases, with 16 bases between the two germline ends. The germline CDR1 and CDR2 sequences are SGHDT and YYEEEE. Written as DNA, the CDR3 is TGTGCCAGCAGCTCCGGACCTCGGGGTAACACAGATACGCAGTATTTT. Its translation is CASSSGPRGNTDTQYF.

The CDR3 spells CASSPGGGGGTDTQYF. The DNA of the CDR3 is TGTGCCAGCAGCCCAGGCGGGGGCGGGGGCACAGATACGCAGTATTTT. This sequence joins TRBV11-3 and TRBJ2-3, with D possibly matching TRBD2 (7 bases). The germline V gene has CDR1 SGHNT and CDR2 YENEEA. V lost 5 bases to trimming and J lost 1 base, with 16 bases between them. The CDR3 is 16 amino acids.

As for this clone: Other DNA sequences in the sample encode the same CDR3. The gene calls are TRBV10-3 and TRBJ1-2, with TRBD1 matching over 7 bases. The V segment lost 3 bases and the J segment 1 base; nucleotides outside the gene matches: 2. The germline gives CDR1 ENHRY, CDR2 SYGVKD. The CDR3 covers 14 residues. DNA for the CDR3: TGTGCCATCAGTGAACAGGGGAATAACTATGGCTACACCTTC. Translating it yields CAISEQGNNYGYTF.

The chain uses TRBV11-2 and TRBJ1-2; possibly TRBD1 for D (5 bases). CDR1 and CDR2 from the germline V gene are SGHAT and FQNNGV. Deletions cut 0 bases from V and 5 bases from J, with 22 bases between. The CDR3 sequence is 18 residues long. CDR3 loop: CASSLDSGRTEEGYGYTF. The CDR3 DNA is TGTGCCAGCAGCTTAGACTCAGGACGGACCGAGGAGGGGTATGGCTACACCTTC.

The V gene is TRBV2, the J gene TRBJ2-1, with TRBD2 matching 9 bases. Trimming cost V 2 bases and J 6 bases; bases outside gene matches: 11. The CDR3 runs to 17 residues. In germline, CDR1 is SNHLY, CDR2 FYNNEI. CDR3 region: CASSEKSAGGRPNEQFF. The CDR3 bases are TGTGCCAGCAGTGAAAAGTCAGCGGGAGGTAGGCCCAATGAGCAGTTCTTC.

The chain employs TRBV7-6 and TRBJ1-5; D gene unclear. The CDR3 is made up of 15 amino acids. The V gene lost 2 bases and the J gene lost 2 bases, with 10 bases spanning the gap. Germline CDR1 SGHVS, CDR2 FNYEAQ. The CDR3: CASSLQNLGNQPQHF. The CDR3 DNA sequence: TGTGCCAGCAGCTTACAAAATTTAGGCAATCAGCCCCAGCATTTT.

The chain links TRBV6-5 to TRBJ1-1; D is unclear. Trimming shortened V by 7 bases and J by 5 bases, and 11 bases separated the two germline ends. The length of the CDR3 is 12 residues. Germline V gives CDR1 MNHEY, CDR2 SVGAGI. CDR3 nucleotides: TGTGCCAGCAAGTACAGACGAACTGAAGCTTTCTTT. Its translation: CASKYRRTEAFF.

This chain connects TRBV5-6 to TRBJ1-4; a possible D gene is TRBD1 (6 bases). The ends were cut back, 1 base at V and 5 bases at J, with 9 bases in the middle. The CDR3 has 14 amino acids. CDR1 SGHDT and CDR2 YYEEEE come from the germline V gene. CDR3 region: CASSLQGNNEKLFF. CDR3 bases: TGTGCCAGCAGCTTGCAGGGGAACAATGAAAAACTGTTTTTT.

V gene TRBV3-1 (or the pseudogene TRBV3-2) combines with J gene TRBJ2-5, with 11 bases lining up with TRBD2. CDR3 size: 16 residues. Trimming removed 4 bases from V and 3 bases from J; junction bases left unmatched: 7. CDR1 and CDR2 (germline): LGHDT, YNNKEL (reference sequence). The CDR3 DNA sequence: TGTGCCAGCAGCCCTACCTTGACTAGCGGGAAAGAGACCCAGTACTTC. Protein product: CASSPTLTSGKETQYF.

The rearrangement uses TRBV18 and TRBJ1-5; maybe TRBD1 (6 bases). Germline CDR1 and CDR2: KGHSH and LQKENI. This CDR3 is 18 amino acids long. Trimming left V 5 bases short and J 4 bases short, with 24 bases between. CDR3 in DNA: TGTGCCAGCTCATCAGGGCTCCCCCACAGGGTCCCGAATCAGCCCCAGCATTTT. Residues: CASSSGLPHRVPNQPQHF.